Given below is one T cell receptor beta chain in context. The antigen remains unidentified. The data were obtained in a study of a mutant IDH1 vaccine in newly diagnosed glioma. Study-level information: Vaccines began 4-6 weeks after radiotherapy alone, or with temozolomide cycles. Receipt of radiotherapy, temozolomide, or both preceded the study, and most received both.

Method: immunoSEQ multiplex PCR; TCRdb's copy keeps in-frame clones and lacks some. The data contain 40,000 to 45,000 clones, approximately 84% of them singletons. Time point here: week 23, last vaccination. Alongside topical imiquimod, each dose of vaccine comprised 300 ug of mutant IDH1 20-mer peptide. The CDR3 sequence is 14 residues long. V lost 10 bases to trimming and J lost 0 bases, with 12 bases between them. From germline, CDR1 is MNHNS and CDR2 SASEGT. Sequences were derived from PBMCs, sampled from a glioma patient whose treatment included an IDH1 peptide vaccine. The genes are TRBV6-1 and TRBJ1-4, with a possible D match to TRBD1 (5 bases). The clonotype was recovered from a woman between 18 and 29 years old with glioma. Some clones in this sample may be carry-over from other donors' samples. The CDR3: CATRQIATNEKLFF. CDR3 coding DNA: TGTGCCACCCGACAGATTGCAACTAATGAAAAACTGTTTTTT.